These 19 T cell receptor beta chains came from one sample sequenced in a study of blood T cell repertoires in COVID-19. Libraries were prepared by immunoSEQ multiplex PCR; TCRdb keeps only in-frame clonotypes and omits some of them. The sample includes under 200,000 clones, more than 75% of them seen just once. Sequenced input: PBMCs or T cells enriched from blood (not recorded which). Source of these receptors: a woman aged 50 to 65 who had recovered from COVID-19.

V and J are TRBV10-3 and TRBJ1-2; D is undetermined. V was trimmed by 7 bases and J by 0 bases, leaving 12 bases between them. This CDR3 contains 14 residues. The germline gives CDR1 ENHRY, CDR2 SYGVKD. The CDR3 coding sequence is TGTGCCATCACCGCACGGGTCCCTAACTATGGCTACACCTTC. It specifies CAITARVPNYGYTF.

The J gene is TRBJ2-5, the V gene TRBV4-1; 15 nucleotides agree with TRBD2. The CDR3 extends over 18 amino acids. The junction had 7 bases not matched to a gene; V was cut back by 4 bases and J by 1 base. Germline V CDR1 and CDR2: MGHRA, YSYEKL. The CDR3 sequence: CASSPGTSGGIIQETQYF. The CDR3 DNA reads TGCGCCAGCAGCCCTGGGACTAGCGGGGGGATTATCCAAGAGACCCAGTACTTC.

In this sample, this clone turned up a few times. V and J are TRBV20-1 and TRBJ1-1; 7 nucleotides match TRBD1. Trimming at V came to 3 bases and at J to 1 base, leaving 5 bases not matched to a gene. In germline, CDR1 is DFQATT, CDR2 SNEGSKA (reference sequence). The CDR3 runs to 14 residues. CDR3 coding DNA: TGCAGTGCTAGTCGGGAGGGGGCGAACACTGAAGCTTTCTTT. Translation: CSASREGANTEAFF.

V usage is TRBV7-6 and J usage is TRBJ1-6; a weak D match, TRBD1 (5 bases). Trimming shortened V by 1 base and J by 9 bases, and 13 bases separated the two germline ends. The germline V gene encodes CDR1 SGHVS and CDR2 FNYEAQ. This CDR3 is built from 15 residues. The DNA for the CDR3 is TGTGCCAGCAGCTTAGGGGGGGAGGGTACTTCACCCCTCCACTTT. Amino acids: CASSLGGEGTSPLHF. Using reference TRBV7-6 and TRBJ1-6 for the parts outside the CDR3, the full variable domain is GAGVSQSPRYKVTKRGQDVALRCDPISGHVSLYWYRQALGQGPEFLTYFNYEAQQDKSGLPNDRFSAERPEGSISTLTIQRTEQRDSAMYRCASSLGGEGTSPLHFGNGTRLTVT.

On this clone itself: In the same sample, other DNA sequences code for this CDR3. This chain joins TRBV11-3 and TRBJ1-1; D not resolved. Trimming removed 0 bases from V and 0 bases from J, with 5 bases in between. This CDR3 contains 14 residues. Germline values: CDR1 SGHNT, CDR2 YENEEA. DNA for the CDR3: TGTGCCAGCAGCTTAGACCTCTTGAACACTGAAGCTTTCTTT. Its translation is CASSLDLLNTEAFF.

The CDR3 sequence: CATSDPDRDKLSNQPQHF. In DNA form, the CDR3 reads TGTGCCACCAGTGACCCGGACAGGGATAAGTTAAGCAATCAGCCCCAGCATTTT. The J gene is TRBJ1-5, the V gene TRBV24-1; 8 bases align to TRBD1. Germline CDR1 reads KGHDR; CDR2 reads SFDVKD. The ends lost 4 bases at V and 1 base at J; junction bases unmatched: 11. The CDR3 is 18 amino acids.

The chain uses TRBV7-3 and TRBJ2-3, with a tentative D call TRBD1 (6 bases). Trimming shortened V by 1 base and J by 0 bases, and 11 bases separated the two germline ends. The germline CDR1 and CDR2 sequences are SGHTA and FQGTGA. The length of the CDR3 is 16 residues. Written as DNA, the CDR3 is TGTGCCAGCAGCTTAAGCCCGGACAGTAGCACAGATACGCAGTATTTT. Residues: CASSLSPDSSTDTQYF.

This chain uses TRBV6-2 or TRBV6-3 with TRBJ2-3, with 7 positions matching TRBD1. Per germline, CDR1 MNHEY and CDR2 SVGEGT. The ends lost 6 bases at V and 5 bases at J; junction bases unmatched: 11. This CDR3 is built from 15 residues. The CDR3 DNA follows: TGTGCCAGCAGCGATAGGGGGCTCCGTTTAGATACGCAGTATTTT. Amino acid sequence: CASSDRGLRLDTQYF.

This rearrangement joins TRBV29-1 to TRBJ2-3; 9 nucleotides match TRBD1. This CDR3 is built from 13 residues. Per germline, CDR1 SQVTM and CDR2 ANQGSEA. Losses at the gene ends were 8 bases for V and 6 bases for J; bases not matched to a gene: 9. The CDR3 DNA reads as TGCAGCACCACAGGGGGCTTTTTGGATACGCAGTATTTT. This gives the protein CSTTGGFLDTQYF.

The V call is TRBV5-1, the J call TRBJ1-3, with 8 bases fitting TRBD1. CDR3 length: 16 amino acids. Germline loops: CDR1 SGHRS, CDR2 YFSETQ. V lost 0 bases, J lost 8 bases, and 10 bases stayed unmatched. The CDR3 reads CASSLAGTGNGYTIYF. The CDR3 nucleotides are TGCGCCAGCAGCTTGGCCGGGACAGGAAACGGGTACACCATATATTTT.

The chain couples TRBV11-3 to TRBJ2-1, with TRBD1 matching 12 bases. V shed 0 bases, J shed 7 bases, and the junction held 4 bases outside the gene matches. CDR1 is SGHNT and CDR2 is YENEEA in the germline V gene. CDR3 size: 16 residues. The CDR3 nucleotides read TGTGCCAGCAGCTTAGAGGGGACAGGGGGCTTGAATGAGCAGTTCTTC. It specifies CASSLEGTGGLNEQFF.

V and J are TRBV6-5 and TRBJ2-3, with 12 bases matching TRBD2. This CDR3 region has 14 residues. CDR1 is MNHEY and CDR2 is SVGAGI in the germline V gene. The junction had 3 bases not matched to a gene; V was cut back by 7 bases and J by 4 bases. In DNA, the CDR3 is TGTGCCAGCACGACTAGCGGGGGTGCAGATACGCAGTATTTT. Translated: CASTTSGGADTQYF.

The genes are TRBV7-9 and TRBJ1-1, with D possibly TRBD1 on 6 matching bases. This CDR3 has 17 residues. Germline V gene sequence: CDR1 SEHNR, CDR2 FQNEAQ (reference sequence). Trimming pared 1 base from V and 5 bases from J, leaving 20 bases between. The CDR3 here is CASSLDRVRTVRTEAFF. The DNA of the CDR3 is TGTGCCAGCAGCTTAGACAGGGTCCGCACGGTAAGGACTGAAGCTTTCTTT.

The CDR3 DNA reads as TGTGCCAGCAGTTTAGGCCCCATAGTGCAGTACTTC. It translates to CASSLGPIVQYF. The rearrangement uses TRBV12-3 or TRBV12-4 and TRBJ2-7, with D unresolved. V shed 1 base and J shed 9 bases, with 10 bases lying between them. The CDR3 length is 12 residues.

This sequence joins TRBV5-4 and TRBJ2-7; tentatively, D is TRBD2 (7 bases). The germline V gene encodes CDR1 SGHNT and CDR2 YYREEE (reference sequence). V dropped 2 bases and J dropped 0 bases, with 15 bases sitting between them. The CDR3 covers 16 residues. CDR3 sequence reads: CASSFLFAGASYEQYF. The CDR3, as DNA: TGTGCCAGCAGCTTTTTGTTCGCGGGGGCCTCCTACGAGCAGTACTTC.

Here the CDR3 DNA reads TGCGCCAGCAGAGAGGGCGGGACAGGGAACAATGAGCAGTTCTTC. Amino acids: CASREGGTGNNEQFF. V and J are TRBV5-1 and TRBJ2-1; 9 positions agree with TRBD1. The ends lost 5 bases at V and 5 bases at J; junction bases unmatched: 8. Germline V gene data show CDR1 as SGHRS and CDR2 as YFSETQ. CDR3 length: 15 residues.

J is TRBJ2-1 and V is TRBV7-6; D gene unclear. Per germline, CDR1 SGHVS and CDR2 FNYEAQ. The CDR3 sequence is 15 residues long. Between the trimmed V and J ends, which lost 5 bases and 8 bases, there was a span of 19 bases. This chain's CDR3 is CASSPMKPPFDEQFF. DNA for the CDR3: TGTGCCAGCAGCCCAATGAAGCCCCCGTTCGATGAGCAGTTCTTC.

The rearrangement links TRBV10-3 to TRBJ1-5; 7 bases match TRBD1. V dropped 6 bases and J dropped 0; count of bases not matched to a gene: 5. The CDR3 runs to 15 residues. Germline CDR1 ENHRY, CDR2 SYGVKD. CDR3 in amino acids: CAISATGVSNQPQHF. Here the CDR3 DNA reads TGTGCCATCAGCGCAACAGGGGTTAGCAATCAGCCCCAGCATTTT.

This clone was counted between two and nine times. This chain links TRBV7-9 with TRBJ1-5, with 7 bases aligning to TRBD1. V shed 5 bases and J 2 bases; nucleotides not matched to a gene: 3. CDR3 length: 14 amino acids. From germline, CDR1 is SEHNR and CDR2 FQNEAQ (reference sequence). DNA for the CDR3: TGTGCCAGCAGCCGACAGGGAGGCAATCAGCCCCAGCATTTT. Translation: CASSRQGGNQPQHF.